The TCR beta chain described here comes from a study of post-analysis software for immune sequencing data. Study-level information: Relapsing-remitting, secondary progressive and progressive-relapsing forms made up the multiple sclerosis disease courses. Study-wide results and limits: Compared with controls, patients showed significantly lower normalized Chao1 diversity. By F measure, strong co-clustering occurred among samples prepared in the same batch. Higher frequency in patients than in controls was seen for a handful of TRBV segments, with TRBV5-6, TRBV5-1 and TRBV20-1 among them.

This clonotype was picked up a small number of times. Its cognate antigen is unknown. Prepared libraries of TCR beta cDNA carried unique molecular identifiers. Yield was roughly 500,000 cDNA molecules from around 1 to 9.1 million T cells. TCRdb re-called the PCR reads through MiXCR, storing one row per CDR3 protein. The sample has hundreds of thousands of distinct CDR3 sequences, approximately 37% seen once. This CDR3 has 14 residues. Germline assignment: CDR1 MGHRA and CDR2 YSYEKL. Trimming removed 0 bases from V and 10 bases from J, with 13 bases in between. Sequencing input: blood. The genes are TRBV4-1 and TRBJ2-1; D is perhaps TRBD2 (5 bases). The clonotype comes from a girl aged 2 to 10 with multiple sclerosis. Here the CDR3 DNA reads TGCGCCAGCAGCCAAGAAACCAGGAGGTGGGAGCAGTTCTTC. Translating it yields CASSQETRRWEQFF.